This T cell receptor beta chain is from a study of PD-1 blockade in classical Hodgkin lymphoma. Broader study findings: Complete responders entered with baseline diversity on par with newly diagnosed patients, the results showed.

All patients experienced relapse after autologous stem cell transplantation, and brentuximab vedotin exposure was variable. The best responses consisted of complete response, partial response or progressive disease. About this clone: Its matching antigen is unknown.

Generated by immunoSEQ multiplex PCR, the TCRdb table keeps only in-frame clones and is missing some. This sample has roughly 8,000 clones, with roughly 80% found just once. Looked up from germline, CDR1 is SGHTA and CDR2 is FQGNSA. This CDR3 region has 14 residues. The V end was cut by 1 base, the J end by 2 bases, with 9 bases between. The rearrangement links TRBV7-2 to TRBJ2-7; tentatively, D is TRBD1 (5 bases). This receptor was taken from a human donor with classical Hodgkin lymphoma. The sequencing used peripheral blood mononuclear cells (PBMCs), collected at baseline. In DNA form, the CDR3 reads TGTGCCAGCAGCTTAGACAGGAACACCTACGAGCAGTACTTC. It codes for CASSLDRNTYEQYF.